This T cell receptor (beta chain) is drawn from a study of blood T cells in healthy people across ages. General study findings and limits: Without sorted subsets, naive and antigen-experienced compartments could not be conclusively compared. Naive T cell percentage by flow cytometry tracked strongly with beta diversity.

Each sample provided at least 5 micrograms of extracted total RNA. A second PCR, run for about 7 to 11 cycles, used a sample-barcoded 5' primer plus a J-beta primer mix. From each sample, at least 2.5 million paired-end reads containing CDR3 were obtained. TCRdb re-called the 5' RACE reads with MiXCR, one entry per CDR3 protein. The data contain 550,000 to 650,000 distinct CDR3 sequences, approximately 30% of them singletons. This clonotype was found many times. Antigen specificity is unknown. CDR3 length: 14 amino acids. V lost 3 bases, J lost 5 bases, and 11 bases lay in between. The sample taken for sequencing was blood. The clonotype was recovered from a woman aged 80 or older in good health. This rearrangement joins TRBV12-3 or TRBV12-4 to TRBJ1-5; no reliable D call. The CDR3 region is CASSLGENDQPQHF. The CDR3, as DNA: TGTGCCAGCAGTTTGGGAGAAAATGATCAGCCCCAGCATTTT.